One and the same sample provided the 10 T cell receptor beta chains below, sequenced in a study of shared clonotypes between healthy human individuals. The naive CD8 subset, CD45RO-negative cells positively selected for CCR7, excluded terminally differentiated effector memory CD45RA+ cells. Generated by immunoSEQ multiplex PCR, the TCRdb table keeps only in-frame clones and is missing some. The sample carries under 2,000,000 clones, about 95% recorded once. Material for sequencing was naive CD8+ T cells sorted from blood. Receptors originate from a young man in good health.

Here the CDR3 reads CASSLFETQYF. CDR3 in DNA: TGTGCCAGCAGCTTATTCGAGACCCAGTACTTC. The genes are TRBV13 and TRBJ2-5; no clear D gene. The germline V gene encodes CDR1 PRHDT and CDR2 FYEKMQ (reference sequence). V was clipped by 2 bases and J by 5 bases, with 3 bases between them. The CDR3 loop spans 11 amino acids.

In DNA form, the CDR3 reads TGTGCCAGCAGCACCCAGGAGACCCAGTACTTC. The encoded protein is CASSTQETQYF. The chain couples TRBV11-2 to TRBJ2-5; the D is unclear. Trimming removed 5 bases at V and 5 bases at J, with 6 bases between. CDR1 is SGHAT, CDR2 FQNNGV, per germline. The CDR3 contains 11 residues.

As DNA, the CDR3 is TGTGCCAGCAGCTTCTGGAGTTTGAACACTGAAGCTTTCTTT. As protein: CASSFWSLNTEAFF. The chain is built from TRBV5-4 and TRBJ1-1, with unresolved D. The CDR3 is 14 residues long. V lost 2 bases, J lost 0 bases, and 8 bases lay in between. Germline CDR1 reads SGHNT; CDR2 reads YYREEE (reference sequence). Variable domain in full (rest from reference TRBV5-4 and TRBJ1-1): ETGVTQSPTHLIKTRGQQVTLRCSSQSGHNTVSWYQQALGQGPQFIFQYYREEENGRGNFPPRFSGLQFPNYSSELNVNALELDDSALYLCASSFWSLNTEAFFGQGTRLTVV.

This chain links TRBV18 with TRBJ2-7; D is ambiguous. V was clipped by 2 bases and J by 0 bases, with 14 bases between them. CDR1 is KGHSH and CDR2 is LQKENI in the germline V gene. This CDR3 has 16 amino acids. The CDR3 nucleotides read TGTGCCAGCTCACCAGGTAGTAGGGCGAGCTCCTACGAGCAGTACTTC. It is translated as CASSPGSRASSYEQYF.

The chain employs TRBV21-1 and TRBJ1-2; TRBD1 is taken as the D call from the table, unchecked against the DNA. TRBV21-1 is a documented pseudogene. The CDR3 runs 14 residues. This CDR3 is CASSKAHRGNGYTF. The CDR3 DNA sequence: TGTGCCAGCAGCAAAGCGCACAGGGGCAACGGCTACACCTTC.

Only one count was recorded for this clone. The gene calls are TRBV28 and TRBJ2-2; TRBD2 matches at 9 bases. Germline V CDR1 and CDR2: MDHEN, SYDVKM. Germline trimming cut 6 bases from V and 6 bases from J; bases unmatched to any gene: 5. The CDR3 extends over 14 amino acids. Written as DNA, the CDR3 is TGTGCCAGCAGCTCGGCGGGGGGGCCCGGGGAGCTGTTTTTT. Residues: CASSSAGGPGELFF.

This chain joins TRBV14 and TRBJ1-6; D is uncertain. Trimming took off 4 bases at V and 13 bases at J, with 11 bases between the two ends. CDR1 and CDR2 (germline): SGHDN, FVKESK. The CDR3 length is 12 residues. CDR3 loop: CASSPTAFPLHF. CDR3 in DNA: TGTGCCAGCAGCCCTACAGCGTTTCCCCTCCACTTT.

The chain couples TRBV5-4 to TRBJ1-6, with 7 nucleotides matching TRBD1. The V gene's germline CDR1 is SGHNT and CDR2 YYREEE (reference sequence). V lost 4 bases to trimming and J lost 9 bases; unmatched junction nucleotides: 4. The CDR3 spans 13 residues. CDR3 coding DNA: TGTGCCAGCAGCACCGACAGGGCTTCACCCCTCCACTTT. Translated, it gives CASSTDRASPLHF.

V gene TRBV9 combines with J gene TRBJ1-2; D gene uncertain. The CDR3 has 14 residues. V was cut by 0 bases and J by 1 base, with 7 bases left in between. From germline, CDR1 is SGDLS and CDR2 YYNGEE. The CDR3 DNA reads as TGTGCCAGCAGCGTAGGACACCTTAACTATGGCTACACCTTC. This codes for CASSVGHLNYGYTF.

This clone was seen once. The J gene is TRBJ2-3, the V gene TRBV19; tentatively, D is TRBD1 (6 bases). V was shortened by 3 bases and J by 2 bases, with 12 bases between the two germline ends. Germline CDR1 reads LNHDA; CDR2 reads SQIVND (reference sequence). The CDR3 covers 15 residues. CDR3 nucleotides: TGTGCCAGTAGTATCGAAGGACAGAACACAGATACGCAGTATTTT. Translated, it gives CASSIEGQNTDTQYF.